This T cell receptor beta chain was documented in a study of tumor and adjacent non-tumor tissue in lung cancer. In the case of this clonotype: A read error may explain this, as a much larger clone is one base away.

RNA was extracted from bulk tissue without any cell sorting. The normal lung tissue was taken more than 3 cm from the tumor edge. Newly diagnosed lung cancer patients had thoracic surgery in China, August–late 2014, without prior chemotherapy. A modified ARM-PCR protocol with three rounds of nested PCR amplified TCRbeta. One entry per CDR3 protein results from TCRdb running MiXCR on the multiplex PCR reads. The sample lists around 80,000 distinct CDR3 sequences; less than 85% were seen once. The CDR3 runs to 13 residues. The receptor was isolated from a man aged 65-85 years with non-small cell lung cancer. The genes are TRBV12-3 or TRBV12-4 and TRBJ2-7; 9 bases agree with TRBD1. Sequencing used distant non-tumor lung tissue. CDR3 protein: CTSSQSDRGIQYF. CDR3 DNA: TGTACCAGCAGCCAATCCGACAGGGGGATTCAGTACTTC.